The sequence of this TCR beta chain was determined in a study of tumor T cells in aggressive B-cell lymphoma. This table comes from immunoSEQ multiplex PCR, and its TCRdb copy is limited to in-frame clones, with some not included. This table has roughly 9,000 clones, about 85% appearing once. The receptor's source is an adult with diffuse large B cell lymphoma. Sequencing was performed on tumor tissue.

CDR3 in amino acids: CASSSPSGGGETQYF. The CDR3 region has the DNA TGTGCCAGCAGCTCACCTAGCGGGGGGGGAGAGACCCAGTACTTC. The chain links TRBV11-3 to TRBJ2-5; 12 nucleotides align to TRBD2. Germline assignment: CDR1 SGHNT and CDR2 YENEEA. The CDR3 extends over 15 amino acids. After removal of 4 bases from V and 4 bases from J, the junction contained 4 bases not matched to a gene.